A selection of T cell receptor beta chains follows, all from one sample in a study of identical twins. MiXCR, applied by TCRdb to the 5' RACE reads, yields one record per CDR3 protein. The sample includes 550,000 to 800,000 distinct CDR3 sequences, under 8.5% of them seen just once. The sample also formed part of further work on yellow fever vaccine responses in identical twins.

Specimen: PBMCs. The receptors were sampled from a young woman in good health. The conserved cysteine and the conserved F or W are not part of the CDR3 here. The order of the fields is V gene, CDR3 length, clone size, J gene, CDR3 protein. Clone size appears in some rows only: once, few, many, or a class for an expanded clone.

V gene: TRBV29-1
CDR3 length: 15
clone size: many
J gene: TRBJ2-7
CDR3 protein: SVDGTSGSVRPYEQY

V gene: TRBV12-3/TRBV12-4
CDR3 length: 12
clone size: many
J gene: TRBJ2-7
CDR3 protein: ASSHRIVENEQY

V gene: TRBV10-2
CDR3 length: 11
clone size: .
J gene: TRBJ2-5
CDR3 protein: ATSRAGRETQY

V gene: TRBV20-1
CDR3 length: 12
clone size: .
J gene: TRBJ2-4
CDR3 protein: SATNPEGRNIQY

V gene: TRBV3-1
CDR3 length: 10
clone size: few
J gene: TRBJ1-2
CDR3 protein: ASSRTLAGYT

V gene: TRBV11-2
CDR3 length: 14
clone size: many
J gene: TRBJ2-5
CDR3 protein: ASSLWAGVLQETQY

V gene: TRBV5-1
CDR3 length: 14
clone size: few
J gene: TRBJ2-7
CDR3 protein: ASSKGGTTTTYEQY

V gene: TRBV6-5
CDR3 length: 14
clone size: .
J gene: TRBJ2-5
CDR3 protein: ASRYSDGGAQETQY

V gene: TRBV29-1
CDR3 length: 12
clone size: few
J gene: TRBJ1-2
CDR3 protein: SVDDREQSDGYT

V gene: TRBV29-1
CDR3 length: 13
clone size: few
J gene: TRBJ2-1
CDR3 protein: SVVKGGRALNEQF

V gene: TRBV12-3/TRBV12-4
CDR3 length: 11
clone size: .
J gene: TRBJ1-2
CDR3 protein: ASIQQGGYGYT

V gene: TRBV24-1
CDR3 length: 16
clone size: few
J gene: TRBJ2-1
CDR3 protein: ATSDPGTSGRAYNEQF

V gene: TRBV5-1
CDR3 length: 13
clone size: .
J gene: TRBJ2-1
CDR3 protein: ASSFTSGENNEQF

V gene: TRBV12-3/TRBV12-4
CDR3 length: 10
clone size: .
J gene: TRBJ2-1
CDR3 protein: ASSAPDGEQF

V gene: TRBV27
CDR3 length: 13
clone size: .
J gene: TRBJ2-2
CDR3 protein: ASSFLAGTTGELF

V gene: TRBV6-2/TRBV6-3
CDR3 length: 13
clone size: few
J gene: TRBJ2-1
CDR3 protein: ASRPGLATYNEQF

V gene: TRBV12-3/TRBV12-4
CDR3 length: 12
clone size: .
J gene: TRBJ1-3
CDR3 protein: ASSLFDQGNTIY

V gene: TRBV7-2
CDR3 length: 13
clone size: .
J gene: TRBJ2-7
CDR3 protein: ASSLAPGLNYEQY

V gene: TRBV28
CDR3 length: 11
clone size: few
J gene: TRBJ2-7
CDR3 protein: ASMFGTMNEQY

V gene: TRBV2
CDR3 length: 10
clone size: many
J gene: TRBJ2-5
CDR3 protein: ARHRQQETQY

V gene: TRBV2
CDR3 length: 15
clone size: few
J gene: TRBJ2-1
CDR3 protein: ASSGGSGKKSYNEQF

V gene: TRBV7-2
CDR3 length: 13
clone size: .
J gene: TRBJ2-3
CDR3 protein: ASSLSWGPQDTQY

V gene: TRBV7-9
CDR3 length: 12
clone size: few
J gene: TRBJ2-5
CDR3 protein: ASSSRAYQETQY

V gene: TRBV20-1
CDR3 length: 12
clone size: many
J gene: TRBJ1-6
CDR3 protein: SATRGDGLSPLH

V gene: TRBV7-9
CDR3 length: 11
clone size: few
J gene: TRBJ2-7
CDR3 protein: AGGTGTSYEQY

V gene: TRBV24-1
CDR3 length: 14
clone size: .
J gene: TRBJ2-1
CDR3 protein: ATSETGTSLNNEQF

V gene: TRBV2
CDR3 length: 15
clone size: many
J gene: TRBJ2-5
CDR3 protein: ASSDGFGDRGEETQY

V gene: TRBV6-1
CDR3 length: 12
clone size: .
J gene: TRBJ2-1
CDR3 protein: ASGSSEIHNEQF

V gene: TRBV20-1
CDR3 length: 14
clone size: many
J gene: TRBJ2-3
CDR3 protein: SASGFEAGVADTQY

V gene: TRBV5-1
CDR3 length: 15
clone size: .
J gene: TRBJ2-2
CDR3 protein: ASSLVPTSGGAGELF

V gene: TRBV20-1
CDR3 length: 12
clone size: many
J gene: TRBJ2-3
CDR3 protein: SANEGGYTDTQY

V gene: TRBV7-3
CDR3 length: 15
clone size: few
J gene: TRBJ2-2
CDR3 protein: ASSLSARGLDTGELF

V gene: TRBV7-6
CDR3 length: 11
clone size: few
J gene: TRBJ2-1
CDR3 protein: ASSSTPAGGQF

V gene: TRBV5-1
CDR3 length: 14
clone size: .
J gene: TRBJ2-6
CDR3 protein: ASSLAAGSGANVLT

V gene: TRBV20-1
CDR3 length: 11
clone size: few
J gene: TRBJ2-5
CDR3 protein: SAPTSPHQTQY

V gene: TRBV6-5
CDR3 length: 13
clone size: few
J gene: TRBJ1-1
CDR3 protein: ASSYSPGPRTEAF

V gene: TRBV28
CDR3 length: 12
clone size: many
J gene: TRBJ2-5
CDR3 protein: ASSGGQKQETQY

V gene: TRBV28
CDR3 length: 14
clone size: few
J gene: TRBJ2-3
CDR3 protein: ASSLKDRGYTDTQY

V gene: TRBV12-3/TRBV12-4
CDR3 length: 13
clone size: .
J gene: TRBJ2-3
CDR3 protein: ASTWEGGQGNTQY

V gene: TRBV12-3/TRBV12-4
CDR3 length: 12
clone size: few
J gene: TRBJ1-5
CDR3 protein: ASSLAVRVQPQH

V gene: TRBV10-3
CDR3 length: 12
clone size: .
J gene: TRBJ1-3
CDR3 protein: AIGSVSSGNTIY

V gene: TRBV24-1
CDR3 length: 15
clone size: .
J gene: TRBJ2-3
CDR3 protein: ATSDDLSGGGTDTQY

V gene: TRBV24-1
CDR3 length: 12
clone size: few
J gene: TRBJ2-1
CDR3 protein: ATSAQGALNEQF

V gene: TRBV12-3/TRBV12-4
CDR3 length: 13
clone size: many
J gene: TRBJ1-6
CDR3 protein: ASSPGTGENSPLH

V gene: TRBV24-1
CDR3 length: 12
clone size: few
J gene: TRBJ2-2
CDR3 protein: ATSDIDPGRELF

V gene: TRBV20-1
CDR3 length: 12
clone size: .
J gene: TRBJ2-1
CDR3 protein: SARDPTSLNEQF